This passage covers 23 T cell receptor beta chains from one sample sequenced in a study of shared clonotypes between healthy human individuals. TCRdb's table, derived via immunoSEQ multiplex PCR, lists solely in-frame clones and lacks some. The table includes about 2.3 million clones, approximately 95% detected once. Material: naive CD4+ T cells from PBMCs. Described subset: CD45RA+ positively selected. These receptors originate from a man between 18 and 35 years old in good health. Some clones in this sample may be carry-over from other donors' samples.

The chain combines TRBV7-9 with TRBJ2-1; D is perhaps TRBD2 (6 bases). The germline CDR1 and CDR2 sequences are SEHNR and FQNEAQ (reference sequence). The CDR3 spans 16 residues. V gave up 2 bases and J gave up 0 bases, with 11 bases separating them. DNA for the CDR3: TGTGCCAGCAGCTTATTGCGGCGGGGCTCCTACAATGAGCAGTTCTTC. Protein sequence: CASSLLRRGSYNEQFF. The whole variable domain, filled in from reference TRBV7-9 and TRBJ2-1, reads DTGVSQNPRHKITKRGQNVTFRCDPISEHNRLYWYRQTLGQGPEFLTYFQNEAQLEKSRLLSDRFSAERPKGSFSTLEIQRTEQGDSAMYLCASSLLRRGSYNEQFFGPGTRLTVL.

V and J are TRBV6-6 and TRBJ2-2; perhaps D is TRBD1 or TRBD2 (5 bases each). CDR1 and CDR2 (germline): MNHNY, SVGAGI (reference sequence). CDR3 length: 12 amino acids. The germline V and J ends were trimmed by 6 bases and 7 bases, with 9 bases remaining between them. DNA for the CDR3: TGTGCCAGCAGCGAGGGGTTCGGGGAGCTGTTTTTT. Translating gives CASSEGFGELFF.

The DNA for the CDR3 is TGCGCCAGCAGAGGGACAGGGGACACCGGGGAGCTGTTTTTT. It yields the protein CASRGTGDTGELFF. The chain is built from TRBV10-2 and TRBJ2-2, with 10 bases identical to TRBD1. Trimming cost V 6 bases and J 3 bases; bases outside gene matches: 1. The CDR3 consists of 14 residues. CDR1 and CDR2 (germline): WSHSY, SAAADI.

On this clone itself: Distinct nucleotide sequences in the sample also encode this CDR3. The V gene is TRBV5-4, the J gene TRBJ1-1, with D perhaps matching TRBD1 (5 bases). V was clipped by 0 bases and J by 1 base, with 10 bases between them. CDR3 length: 15 amino acids. Germline assignment: CDR1 SGHNT and CDR2 YYREEE (reference sequence). The CDR3 nucleotides read TGTGCCAGCAGCTTGGGGCCGGGACCGAACACTGAAGCTTTCTTT. Protein: CASSLGPGPNTEAFF.

The chain links TRBV7-9 to TRBJ2-5, with D unresolved. Deletions cut 5 bases from V and 4 bases from J, with 8 bases between. The CDR3 consists of 12 residues. CDR1 is SEHNR, CDR2 FQNEAQ, per germline (reference sequence). CDR3 nucleotides: TGTGCCAGCAGCATGAGTGGAGAGACCCAGTACTTC. This encodes CASSMSGETQYF.

The chain carries TRBV4-1 and TRBJ1-2; 10 nucleotides align to TRBD1. The CDR3 extends over 16 amino acids. V shed 1 base and J 4 bases; nucleotides not matched to a gene: 6. The germline V gene has CDR1 MGHRA and CDR2 YSYEKL. CDR3 sequence reads: CASSQVAGQGIYGYTF. CDR3 nucleotide sequence: TGCGCCAGCAGCCAAGTGGCGGGACAGGGGATCTATGGCTACACCTTC.

The chain combines TRBV28 with TRBJ1-5; tentatively, D is TRBD1 (6 bases). The CDR3 runs to 13 residues. Germline CDR1 is MDHEN and CDR2 is SYDVKM. With 7 bases removed from V and 6 bases from J, the gap between germline ends came to 13 bases. CDR3 DNA sequence: TGTGCCAGCAATGAGCAGGGGCGTCAGCCCCAGCATTTT. It codes for CASNEQGRQPQHF.

The chain has TRBV11-3 and TRBJ1-1; TRBD1 might be the D (5 bases). The germline V gene encodes CDR1 SGHNT and CDR2 YENEEA. Trimming pared 5 bases from V and 1 base from J, leaving 14 bases between. The length of the CDR3 is 15 residues. CDR3 sequence reads: CASSPGGTRNTEAFF. The CDR3 DNA reads as TGTGCCAGCAGCCCGGGCGGGACTCGGAACACTGAAGCTTTCTTT. Based on the CDR3 plus reference TRBV11-3 and TRBJ1-1, the full variable domain is EAGVVQSPRYKIIEKKQPVAFWCNPISGHNTLYWYLQNLGQGPELLIRYENEEAVDDSQLPKDRFSAERLKGVDSTLKIQPAELGDSAVYLCASSPGGTRNTEAFFGQGTRLTVV.

This sequence joins TRBV6-1 and TRBJ1-1, with a possible D match to TRBD1 (5 bases). CDR1 and CDR2 (germline): MNHNS, SASEGT. The CDR3 loop spans 14 amino acids. V was shortened by 7 bases and J by 5 bases, with 17 bases between the two germline ends. The chain's CDR3 is CASTQQRGLTEAFF. CDR3 nucleotide sequence: TGTGCCAGCACTCAGCAGAGGGGTCTAACTGAAGCTTTCTTT.

The V and J genes are TRBV27 and TRBJ2-1; D is possibly TRBD1 or TRBD2 (6 bases each). This CDR3 is 15 amino acids long. Germline V gives CDR1 MNHEY, CDR2 SMNVEV (reference sequence). V was clipped by 5 bases and J by 4 bases, with 15 bases between them. The CDR3 region is CASSRGGGAYNEQFF. The CDR3 DNA is TGTGCCAGCAGTCGTGGGGGCGGGGCGTACAATGAGCAGTTCTTC.

V gene TRBV9 combines with J gene TRBJ2-1; D not resolved. The V end was cut by 0 bases, the J end by 4 bases, with 11 bases between. CDR1 is SGDLS, CDR2 YYNGEE, per germline. CDR3 length: 15 amino acids. CDR3 sequence: CASSVGGNWYNEQFF. The CDR3 coding sequence is TGTGCCAGCAGCGTAGGTGGGAACTGGTACAATGAGCAGTTCTTC.

The chain carries TRBV6-4 and TRBJ2-6; 7 nucleotides match TRBD1. Germline lookup yields CDR1 MRHNA and CDR2 SNTAGT. The CDR3 has 15 residues. V lost 5 bases and J lost 1; bases outside the gene matches: 2. CDR3 sequence: CASSSGGSGANVLTF. In nucleotides, the CDR3 is TGTGCCAGCAGTTCAGGGGGTTCTGGGGCCAACGTCCTGACTTTC.

The chain links TRBV6-9 to TRBJ1-1; D is undetermined. Germline CDR1 MNHGY, CDR2 SVAAGI. This CDR3 comprises 13 residues. The ends were cut back, 8 bases at V and 4 bases at J, with 14 bases in the middle. DNA of the CDR3: TGTGCCAGCTCGGCAGGACCAGGCACTGAAGCTTTCTTT. Its translation is CASSAGPGTEAFF.

The chain is built from TRBV10-3 and TRBJ2-7; D unresolved. The V end was cut by 6 bases, the J end by 1 base, with 10 bases between. From germline, CDR1 is ENHRY and CDR2 SYGVKD. CDR3 length: 13 residues. DNA for the CDR3: TGTGCCATCAGCTCTTCCAGTTCCTACGAGCAGTACTTC. It is translated as CAISSSSSYEQYF.

The CDR3 spells CASSVTGWTEAFF. For the CDR3, the DNA is TGTGCCAGTTCCGTGACTGGATGGACGGAAGCTTTCTTT. V and J are TRBV19 and TRBJ1-1; no firm D call. Germline V gene lookup returns CDR1 LNHDA and CDR2 SQIVND (reference sequence). Trimming removed 8 bases from V and 8 bases from J, with 18 bases in between. This CDR3 is built from 13 residues.

The V and J genes are TRBV4-1 and TRBJ2-3; tentatively, D is TRBD1 (6 bases). The CDR3 covers 15 residues. Deletions cut 2 bases from V and 0 bases from J, with 9 bases between. Germline CDR1 MGHRA, CDR2 YSYEKL. CDR3 sequence (DNA): TGCGCCAGCAGCCAACAGGGGCTTAGCACAGATACGCAGTATTTT. Amino acid sequence: CASSQQGLSTDTQYF.

The chain recombines TRBV6-1 with TRBJ2-4; D is uncertain. Germline V gene data show CDR1 as MNHNS and CDR2 as SASEGT. The CDR3 has 16 amino acids. The V and J ends lost 4 bases and 3 bases respectively, with 16 bases between them. Here the CDR3 reads CASSGGRIGDKNIQYF. CDR3 nucleotides: TGTGCCAGCAGTGGAGGCAGGATCGGAGACAAAAACATTCAGTACTTC.

The chain combines TRBV15 with TRBJ1-2; D perhaps matches TRBD1 (6 bases). Per the germline V gene, CDR1 is LNHNV and CDR2 is YYDKDF (reference sequence). CDR3 length: 13 amino acids. V was trimmed by 1 base and J by 5 bases, leaving 8 bases between them. The DNA for the CDR3 is TGTGCCACCAGCAGAGGCGGACAGTATGGCTACACCTTC. It yields the protein CATSRGGQYGYTF.

The genes are TRBV5-4 and TRBJ2-3; TRBD1 agrees at 7 bases. The CDR3 runs 14 residues. V dropped 6 bases and J dropped 4; count of bases not matched to a gene: 8. CDR1 is SGHNT, CDR2 YYREEE, per germline (reference sequence). The CDR3: CASNDRAAPDTQYF. The CDR3 region has the DNA TGTGCCAGCAACGACAGGGCGGCCCCAGATACGCAGTATTTT. The full variable domain, in which reference TRBV5-4 and TRBJ2-3 provide the parts outside the CDR3, is ETGVTQSPTHLIKTRGQQVTLRCSSQSGHNTVSWYQQALGQGPQFIFQYYREEENGRGNFPPRFSGLQFPNYSSELNVNALELDDSALYLCASNDRAAPDTQYFGPGTRLTVL.

The chain has TRBV6-5 and TRBJ1-2; 7 nucleotides align to TRBD1. The CDR3 runs 15 residues. Germline V gives CDR1 MNHEY, CDR2 SVGAGI. V was pared by 5 bases and J by 4 bases, with 10 bases of the junction left unmatched. The CDR3 DNA sequence: TGTGCCAGCAGTCAGGCCCAGACAGGGTTCTATGGCTACACCTTC. Translation: CASSQAQTGFYGYTF.

The V and J genes are TRBV28 and TRBJ2-7, with D perhaps given as TRBD1 or TRBD2 (6 bases each). Germline-derived CDR1 and CDR2 are MDHEN and SYDVKM. The CDR3 covers 15 residues. The CDR3 loop reads CASAATGRSSYEQYF. DNA of the CDR3: TGTGCTAGCGCAGCAACAGGGAGGAGCTCCTACGAGCAGTACTTC.

The chain links TRBV5-1 to TRBJ1-3; perhaps TRBD1 as D (5 bases). Trimming cost V 0 bases and J 0 bases, with 13 bases left between them. Per germline, CDR1 SGHRS and CDR2 YFSETQ. The CDR3 extends over 17 amino acids. In nucleotides, the CDR3 is TGCGCCAGCAGCTTGGGGGGCGGCCAGAGCTCTGGAAACACCATATATTTT. Translation: CASSLGGGQSSGNTIYF.

V gene TRBV25-1 combines with J gene TRBJ2-1; 13 bases are a match to TRBD2. Germline CDR1 reads MGHDK; CDR2 reads SYGVNS. V was clipped by 5 bases and J by 8 bases; unmatched bases: 9. The CDR3 loop spans 16 amino acids. CDR3 nucleotides: TGTGCCAGCAGTCAGCCCGGGACTAGCGGGATGGATGAGCAGTTCTTC. It is translated as CASSQPGTSGMDEQFF.